This record looks at one T cell receptor beta chain sequence and its context. The data belong to a study of blood T cell repertoires in COVID-19. Assay: immunoSEQ multiplex PCR; the TCRdb copy retains only in-frame clones and omits some. The data contain fewer than 350,000 clones, about 91% of them singletons. Membership in each cohort depended on participant-reported clinical history. The CDR3 is 16 residues long. CDR1 is SGDLS and CDR2 is YYNGEE in the germline V gene. Trimming left V 0 bases short and J 4 bases short, with 15 bases between. The material sequenced was PBMCs or T cells enriched from blood (not recorded which). This chain joins TRBV9 and TRBJ2-3; D might be TRBD2 (6 bases). This clonotype originated in a man between 40 and 49 years old who had been exposed to COVID-19. CDR3 nucleotides: TGTGCCAGCAGCGTAGGATGGGGGGAGTGGGCAGATACGCAGTATTTT. It yields the protein CASSVGWGEWADTQYF.